This T cell receptor beta chain was identified in a study of shared clonotypes between healthy human individuals. Study-wide background: For every donor, three CD4 naive, three CD4 memory, two CD8 naive and one CD8 memory plates were used.

CD4+ cell separation produced CD45RA+ naive and CD45RA-negative memory subsets. Repertoires were generated with immunoSEQ multiplex PCR, while TCRdb's copy carries only in-frame clones and drops some. The data contain 2,500,000 or so clones, about 90% of them seen just once; the ten biggest clones take up 0.37%. This CDR3 contains 14 residues. Trimming stripped 6 bases from V and 8 bases from J, with 17 bases between. Germline CDR1 MNHEY, CDR2 SMNVEV (reference sequence). This clone was seen just once. The target antigen is unknown. Points from the study as a whole: Memory subsets generally showed lower estimated richness than naive subsets.

This TCR was recovered from a man younger than 35 in good health. Some clones in this sample may be carry-over from other donors' samples. J is TRBJ1-5 and V is TRBV27; D gene ambiguous. Sequenced material: naive CD4+ T cells from PBMCs. Subset noted: CD45RA+ positively selected. CDR3: CASRNPTVAEPQHF. CDR3 DNA sequence: TGTGCCAGCAGGAACCCGACGGTAGCGGAGCCCCAGCATTTT.